This is a list of T cell receptor beta chains from one sample in a study of shared clonotypes between healthy human individuals. Using immunoSEQ multiplex PCR, the repertoire was profiled, and TCRdb retains in-frame clones only, with some absent. The sample consists of about 980,000 clones, around three quarters of them appearing once. The source material was memory CD4+ T cells sorted from blood. Receptor source: a man between 18 and 29 years old in good health. CDR3s include the opening cysteine and the closing phenylalanine or tryptophan. Each record gives: D gene, CDR3 length, V gene, clone size, J gene, CDR3 protein, CDR3 DNA. The D gene is left open where the match is weak. Only part of the rows carry a size: once, few, many, or a class if the clone is expanded.

NA	15	TRBV7-2	NA	TRBJ1-5	CASSSAGASNQPQHF	TGTGCCAGCAGCTCCGCGGGGGCTAGCAATCAGCCCCAGCATTTT
NA	16	TRBV7-9	NA	TRBJ1-4	CASRSTSRGTNEKLFF	TGTGCCAGCAGGTCAACTTCAAGGGGGACTAATGAAAAACTGTTTTTT
TRBD1	12	TRBV30	few	TRBJ1-1	CACGDRAGEAFF	TGTGCCTGCGGGGACAGGGCAGGTGAAGCTTTCTTT
TRBD1	14	TRBV5-1	NA	TRBJ2-1	CASSLFRQGNEQFF	TGCGCCAGCAGCTTGTTTCGACAGGGGAATGAGCAGTTCTTC
TRBD1	16	TRBV28	NA	TRBJ1-6	CASTYPGTGGFSPLHF	TGTGCCAGCACCTACCCCGGGACAGGCGGTTTTTCACCCCTCCACTTT
TRBD1	13	TRBV19	few	TRBJ1-2	CASSDRGGYGYTF	TGTGCCAGTAGTGACAGGGGTGGCTATGGCTACACCTTC
NA	13	TRBV5-1	NA	TRBJ2-2	CASSIRGTGELFF	TGCGCCAGCAGTATTCGGGGGACCGGGGAGCTGTTTTTT
NA	10	TRBV20-1	NA	TRBJ2-4	CSAIKNIQYF	TGCAGTGCTATAAAAAACATTCAGTACTTC
NA	13	TRBV30	NA	TRBJ1-1	CAWKQAKGTEAFF	TGTGCCTGGAAGCAGGCGAAGGGCACTGAAGCTTTCTTT
NA	12	TRBV6-4	NA	TRBJ2-3	CASSDQGDTQYF	TGTGCCAGCAGTGACCAGGGAGATACGCAGTATTTT
TRBD2	15	TRBV10-1	NA	TRBJ2-4	CASQRGGRGKNIQYF	TGCGCCAGTCAGCGGGGGGGCCGGGGCAAAAACATTCAGTACTTC
TRBD2	14	TRBV5-1	NA	TRBJ2-1	CASARTSGYNEQFF	TGCGCCAGCGCAAGGACTAGCGGTTACAATGAGCAGTTCTTC
NA	15	TRBV7-6	few	TRBJ1-1	CASSLAFGGVTEAFF	TGTGCCAGCAGCTTAGCGTTCGGGGGTGTCACTGAAGCTTTCTTT
NA	15	TRBV27	NA	TRBJ1-4	CASNTGEEKFEKLFF	TGTGCCAGCAATACGGGGGAGGAGAAGTTTGAAAAACTGTTTTTT
NA	14	TRBV2	NA	TRBJ1-1	CASRGINRDTEAFF	TGTGCCAGCAGGGGCATAAACCGGGACACTGAAGCTTTCTTT
NA	16	TRBV11-2	NA	TRBJ2-3	CASSLGAPGLGDTQYF	TGTGCCAGCAGCTTAGGAGCCCCCGGGCTGGGGGATACGCAGTATTTT
TRBD2	15	TRBV6-1	NA	TRBJ2-3	CASSSSGRETDTQYF	TGTGCCAGCAGTAGTAGCGGGAGGGAAACAGATACGCAGTATTTT
NA	15	TRBV7-2	once	TRBJ2-3	CASSLVRAMADTQYF	TGTGCCAGCAGCTTAGTCCGGGCGATGGCAGATACGCAGTATTTT
TRBD1	17	TRBV7-2	NA	TRBJ1-3	CASSLAWTGGAGNTIYF	TGTGCCAGCAGCTTAGCTTGGACAGGGGGAGCGGGAAACACCATATATTTT
NA	16	TRBV5-4	NA	TRBJ2-3	CASSPRRQEQIDTQYF	TGTGCCAGCAGCCCGCGTCGACAGGAGCAGATAGATACGCAGTATTTT
TRBD1	15	TRBV5-1	NA	TRBJ2-7	CASSLGTGDSYEQYF	TGCGCCAGCAGCTTGGGGACAGGTGACTCCTACGAGCAGTACTTC
NA	14	TRBV29-1	few	TRBJ2-1	CSVKVGLVYNEQFF	TGCAGCGTTAAGGTGGGTTTGGTCTACAATGAGCAGTTCTTC